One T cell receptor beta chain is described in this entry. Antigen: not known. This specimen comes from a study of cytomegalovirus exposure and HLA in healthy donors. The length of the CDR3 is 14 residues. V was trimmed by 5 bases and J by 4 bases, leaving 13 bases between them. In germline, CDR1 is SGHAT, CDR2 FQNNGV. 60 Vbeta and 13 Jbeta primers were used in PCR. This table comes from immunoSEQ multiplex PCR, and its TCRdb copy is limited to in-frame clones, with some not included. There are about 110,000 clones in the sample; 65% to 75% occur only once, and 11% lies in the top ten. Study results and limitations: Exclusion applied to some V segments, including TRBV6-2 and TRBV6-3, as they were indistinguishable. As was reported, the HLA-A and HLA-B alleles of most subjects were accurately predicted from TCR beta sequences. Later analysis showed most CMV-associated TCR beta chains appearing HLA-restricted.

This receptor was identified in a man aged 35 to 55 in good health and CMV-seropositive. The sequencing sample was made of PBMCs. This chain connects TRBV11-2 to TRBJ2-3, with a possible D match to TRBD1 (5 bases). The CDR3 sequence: CASSKNPGSDTQYF. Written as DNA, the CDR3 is TGTGCCAGCAGCAAAAACCCAGGGTCAGATACGCAGTATTTT.